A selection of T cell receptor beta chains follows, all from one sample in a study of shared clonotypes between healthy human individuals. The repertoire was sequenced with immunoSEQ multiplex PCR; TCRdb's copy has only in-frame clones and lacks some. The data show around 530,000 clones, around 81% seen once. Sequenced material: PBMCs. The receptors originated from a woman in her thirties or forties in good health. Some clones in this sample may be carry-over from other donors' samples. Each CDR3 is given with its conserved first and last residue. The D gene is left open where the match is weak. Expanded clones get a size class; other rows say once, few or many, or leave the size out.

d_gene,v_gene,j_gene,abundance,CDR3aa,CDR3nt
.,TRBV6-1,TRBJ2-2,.,CASNGNTGELFF,TGTGCCAGCAACGGCAACACCGGGGAGCTGTTTTTT
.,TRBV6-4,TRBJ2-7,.,CASKGGEYPHEQYF,TGTGCCAGCAAGGGGGGCGAGTATCCCCACGAGCAGTACTTC
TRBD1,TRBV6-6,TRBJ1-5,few,CASIEGASNQPQHF,TGTGCCAGCATTGAGGGGGCCAGCAATCAGCCCCAGCATTTT
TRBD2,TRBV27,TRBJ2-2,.,CASSPPGGGRELFF,TGTGCCAGCAGTCCCCCGGGAGGTGGGCGTGAGCTGTTTTTT
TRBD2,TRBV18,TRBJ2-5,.,CASSRAGSGETQYF,TGTGCCAGCTCACGTGCGGGTAGCGGGGAGACCCAGTACTTC
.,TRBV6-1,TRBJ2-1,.,CASSEPFMGGEQFF,TGTGCCAGCAGTGAACCTTTCATGGGGGGTGAGCAGTTCTTC
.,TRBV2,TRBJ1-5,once,CASSGQFYSNQPQHF,TGTGCCAGCAGTGGACAGTTTTATAGCAATCAGCCCCAGCATTTT
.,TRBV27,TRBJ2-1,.,CASSLNKRNEQFF,TGTGCCAGCAGTTTAAATAAGCGCAATGAGCAGTTCTTC
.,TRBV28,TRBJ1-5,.,CASLRTGRRAGPHQPQHF,TGTGCCAGCCTTAGGACCGGGCGGAGGGCAGGGCCCCATCAGCCCCAGCATTTT
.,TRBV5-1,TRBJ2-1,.,CASSLARESPSYNEQFF,TGCGCCAGCAGCTTGGCCCGGGAGTCCCCCTCCTACAATGAGCAGTTCTTC
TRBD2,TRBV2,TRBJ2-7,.,CASKAGTSWRNEQYF,TGTGCCAGCAAAGCCGGGACTAGTTGGAGAAACGAGCAGTACTTC
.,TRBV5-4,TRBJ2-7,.,CASSYRSYEQYF,TGTGCCAGCAGCTACAGGAGCTACGAGCAGTACTTC
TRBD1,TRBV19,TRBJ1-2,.,CASSIGQGADGYTF,TGTGCCAGTAGTATAGGCCAGGGGGCCGATGGCTACACCTTC
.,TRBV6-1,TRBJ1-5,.,CASSAGGGNQPQHF,TGTGCCAGCAGTGCCGGGGGAGGCAATCAGCCCCAGCATTTT
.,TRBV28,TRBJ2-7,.,CASSPGTREGQYF,TGTGCCAGCAGTCCAGGGACTCGAGAGGGGCAGTACTTC
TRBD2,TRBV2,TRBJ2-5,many,CASSEGGLAGTETQYF,TGTGCCAGCAGTGAAGGGGGACTAGCGGGGACAGAGACCCAGTACTTC
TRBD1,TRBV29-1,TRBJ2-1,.,CSVDPGQASSYNEQFF,TGCAGCGTTGACCCCGGACAGGCGAGCTCCTACAATGAGCAGTTCTTC
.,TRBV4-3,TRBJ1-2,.,CASSQERRANYGYTF,TGCGCCAGCAGCCAAGAAAGGAGAGCTAACTATGGCTACACCTTC
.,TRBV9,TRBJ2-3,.,CASSVGVGVGTDTQYF,TGTGCCAGCAGCGTAGGGGTTGGAGTGGGCACAGATACGCAGTATTTT
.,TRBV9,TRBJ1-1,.,CASSGTRGRYTEAFF,TGTGCCAGCAGCGGGACCCGGGGGAGATACACTGAAGCTTTCTTT
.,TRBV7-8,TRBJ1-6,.,CASSLGQGGSPLHF,TGTGCCAGCAGCTTAGGGCAGGGAGGGTCACCCCTCCACTTT
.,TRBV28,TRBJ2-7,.,CASSPHSYEQYF,TGTGCCAGCAGTCCACACTCCTACGAGCAGTACTTC
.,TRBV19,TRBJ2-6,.,CASIPTGTGANVLTF,TGTGCCAGTATTCCTACAGGGACTGGGGCCAACGTCCTGACTTTC
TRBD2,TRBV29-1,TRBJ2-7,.,CSAKTSGRAALSYEQYF,TGCAGCGCTAAGACTAGCGGGAGGGCCGCACTCTCCTACGAGCAGTACTTC
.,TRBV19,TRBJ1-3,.,CASSIGVGNTIYF,TGTGCCAGTAGTATTGGTGTCGGAAACACCATATATTTT
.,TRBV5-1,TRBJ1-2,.,CASSPGEGPDYGYTF,TGCGCCAGCAGCCCGGGCGAGGGCCCGGACTATGGCTACACCTTC
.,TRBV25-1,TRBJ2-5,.,CASSERISNWGSETQYF,TGTGCCAGCAGTGAACGAATTTCGAATTGGGGGTCGGAGACCCAGTACTTC
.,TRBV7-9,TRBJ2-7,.,CASSPPGGSFYEQYF,TGTGCCAGCAGCCCCCCGGGCGGATCCTTTTACGAGCAGTACTTC
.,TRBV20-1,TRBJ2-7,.,CSAQGLYEQYF,TGCAGTGCTCAAGGCCTCTACGAGCAGTACTTC
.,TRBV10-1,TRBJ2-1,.,CASSESRPPGDSYNEQFF,TGCGCCAGCAGTGAGTCCCGGCCCCCTGGGGACTCCTACAATGAGCAGTTCTTC
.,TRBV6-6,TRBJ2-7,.,CASSPLPWTYEQYF,TGTGCCAGCAGTCCACTTCCCTGGACCTACGAGCAGTACTTC